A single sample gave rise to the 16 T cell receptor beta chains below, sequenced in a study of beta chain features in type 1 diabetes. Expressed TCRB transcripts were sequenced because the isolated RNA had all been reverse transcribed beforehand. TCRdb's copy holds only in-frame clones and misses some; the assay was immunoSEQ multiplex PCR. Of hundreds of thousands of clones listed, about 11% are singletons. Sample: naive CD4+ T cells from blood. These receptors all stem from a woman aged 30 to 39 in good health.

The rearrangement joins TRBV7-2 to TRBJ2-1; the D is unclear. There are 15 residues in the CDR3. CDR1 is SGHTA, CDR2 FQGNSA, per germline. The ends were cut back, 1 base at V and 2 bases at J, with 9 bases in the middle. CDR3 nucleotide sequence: TGTGCCAGCAGCTTAGACGGCGGAACCTACAATGAGCAGTTCTTC. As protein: CASSLDGGTYNEQFF.

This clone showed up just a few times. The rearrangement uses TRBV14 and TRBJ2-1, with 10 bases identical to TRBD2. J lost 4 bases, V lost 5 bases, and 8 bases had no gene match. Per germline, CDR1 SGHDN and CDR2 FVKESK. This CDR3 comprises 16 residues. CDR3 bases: TGTGCCAGCAGCACAACACTAGCGGGACATTACAATGAGCAGTTCTTC. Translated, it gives CASSTTLAGHYNEQFF.

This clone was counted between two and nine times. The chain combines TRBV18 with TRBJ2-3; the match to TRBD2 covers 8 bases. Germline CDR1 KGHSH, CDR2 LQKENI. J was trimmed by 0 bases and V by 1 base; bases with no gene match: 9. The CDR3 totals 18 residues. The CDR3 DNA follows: TGTGCCAGCTCACCACGGGCGGCTGAGCGGGGGAGCACAGATACGCAGTATTTT. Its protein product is CASSPRAAERGSTDTQYF. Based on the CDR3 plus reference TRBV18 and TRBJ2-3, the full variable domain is NAGVMQNPRHLVRRRGQEARLRCSPMKGHSHVYWYRQLPEEGLKFMVYLQKENIIDESGMPKERFSAEFPKEGPSILRIQQVVRGDSAAYFCASSPRAAERGSTDTQYFGPGTRLTVL.

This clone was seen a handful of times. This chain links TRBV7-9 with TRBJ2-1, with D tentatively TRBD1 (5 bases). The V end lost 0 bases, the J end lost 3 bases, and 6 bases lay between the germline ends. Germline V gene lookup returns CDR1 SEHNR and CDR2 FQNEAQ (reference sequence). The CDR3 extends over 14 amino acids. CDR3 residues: CASSLAGHYNEQFF. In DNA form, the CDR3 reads TGTGCCAGCAGCTTAGCGGGGCACTACAATGAGCAGTTCTTC.

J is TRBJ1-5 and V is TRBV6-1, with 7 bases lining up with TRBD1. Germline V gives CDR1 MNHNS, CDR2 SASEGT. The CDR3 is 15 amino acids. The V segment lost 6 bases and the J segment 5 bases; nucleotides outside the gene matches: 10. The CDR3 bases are TGTGCCAGCAGAGCCTTGACAGGGACGGATCAGCCCCAGCATTTT. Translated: CASRALTGTDQPQHF.

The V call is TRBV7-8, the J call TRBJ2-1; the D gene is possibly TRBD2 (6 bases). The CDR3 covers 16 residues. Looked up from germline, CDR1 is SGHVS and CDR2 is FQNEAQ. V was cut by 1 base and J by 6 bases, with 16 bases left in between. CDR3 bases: TGTGCCAGCAGCTTAGGACGAGGGCTAGCGTTCAATGAGCAGTTCTTC. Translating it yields CASSLGRGLAFNEQFF.

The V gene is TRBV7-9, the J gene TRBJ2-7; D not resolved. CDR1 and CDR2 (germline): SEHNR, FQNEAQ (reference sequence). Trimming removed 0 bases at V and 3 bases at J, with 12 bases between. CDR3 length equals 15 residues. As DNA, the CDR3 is TGTGCCAGCAGCTTAGCGTCAGGTCCCCTCTACGAGCAGTACTTC. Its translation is CASSLASGPLYEQYF. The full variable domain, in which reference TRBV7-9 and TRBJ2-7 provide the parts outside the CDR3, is DTGVSQNPRHKITKRGQNVTFRCDPISEHNRLYWYRQTLGQGPEFLTYFQNEAQLEKSRLLSDRFSAERPKGSFSTLEIQRTEQGDSAMYLCASSLASGPLYEQYFGPGTRLTVT.

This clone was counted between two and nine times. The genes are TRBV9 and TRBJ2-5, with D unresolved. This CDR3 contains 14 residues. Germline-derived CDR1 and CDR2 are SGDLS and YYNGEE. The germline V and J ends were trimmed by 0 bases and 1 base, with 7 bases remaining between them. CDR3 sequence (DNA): TGTGCCAGCAGCGTAGGGTACAGCCAAGAGACCCAGTACTTC. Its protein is CASSVGYSQETQYF.

The CDR3 loop is CASSSGVDQPQHF. In DNA form, the CDR3 reads TGTGCCAGCAGCAGCGGGGTGGATCAGCCCCAGCATTTT. This chain links TRBV7-3 with TRBJ1-5, with D uncertain. V was shortened by 5 bases and J by 5 bases, with 10 bases between the two germline ends. The CDR3 consists of 13 residues. CDR1 is SGHTA, CDR2 FQGTGA, per germline.

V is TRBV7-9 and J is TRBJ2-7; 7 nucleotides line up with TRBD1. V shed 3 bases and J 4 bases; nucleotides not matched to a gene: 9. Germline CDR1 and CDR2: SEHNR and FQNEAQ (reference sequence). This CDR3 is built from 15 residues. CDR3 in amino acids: CASSFPDRAGYEQYF. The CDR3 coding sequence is TGTGCCAGCAGCTTCCCAGACAGGGCAGGTTACGAGCAGTACTTC. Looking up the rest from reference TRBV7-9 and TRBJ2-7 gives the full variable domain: DTGVSQNPRHKITKRGQNVTFRCDPISEHNRLYWYRQTLGQGPEFLTYFQNEAQLEKSRLLSDRFSAERPKGSFSTLEIQRTEQGDSAMYLCASSFPDRAGYEQYFGPGTRLTVT.

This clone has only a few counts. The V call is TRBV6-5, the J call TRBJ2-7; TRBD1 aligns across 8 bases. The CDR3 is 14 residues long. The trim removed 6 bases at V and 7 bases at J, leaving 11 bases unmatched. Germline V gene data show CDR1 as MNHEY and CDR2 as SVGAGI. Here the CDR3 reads CASSRRDRNKEQYF. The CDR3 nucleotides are TGTGCCAGCAGCCGACGGGACAGGAATAAAGAGCAGTACTTC.

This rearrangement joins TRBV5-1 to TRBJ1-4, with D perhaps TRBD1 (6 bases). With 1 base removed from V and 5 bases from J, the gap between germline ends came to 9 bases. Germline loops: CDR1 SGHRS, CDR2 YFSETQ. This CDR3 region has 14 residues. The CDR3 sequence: CASSLYGTNEKLFF. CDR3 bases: TGCGCCAGCAGCTTGTATGGGACAAATGAAAAACTGTTTTTT.

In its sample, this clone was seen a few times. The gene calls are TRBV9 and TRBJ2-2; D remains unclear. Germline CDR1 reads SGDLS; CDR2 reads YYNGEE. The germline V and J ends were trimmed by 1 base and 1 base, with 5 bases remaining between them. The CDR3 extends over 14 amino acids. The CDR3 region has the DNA TGTGCCAGCAGCGTATTCGTGAACACCGGGGAGCTGTTTTTT. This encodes CASSVFVNTGELFF.

CDR3 sequence reads: CASSAGQLTSTDTQYF. CDR3 coding DNA: TGTGCCAGCAGCGCGGGACAGCTAACTAGCACAGATACGCAGTATTTT. The chain uses TRBV7-3 and TRBJ2-3, with D possibly matching TRBD1 (7 bases). The CDR3 loop spans 16 amino acids. The V and J ends lost 5 bases and 0 bases respectively, with 15 bases between them. Germline CDR1 and CDR2: SGHTA and FQGTGA.

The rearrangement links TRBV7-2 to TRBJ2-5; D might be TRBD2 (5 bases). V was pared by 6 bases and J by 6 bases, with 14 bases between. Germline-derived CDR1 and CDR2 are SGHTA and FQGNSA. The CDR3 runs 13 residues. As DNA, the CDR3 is TGTGCCAGCAGAGGAGGTAAAGGGCAGACCCAGTACTTC. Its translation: CASRGGKGQTQYF.

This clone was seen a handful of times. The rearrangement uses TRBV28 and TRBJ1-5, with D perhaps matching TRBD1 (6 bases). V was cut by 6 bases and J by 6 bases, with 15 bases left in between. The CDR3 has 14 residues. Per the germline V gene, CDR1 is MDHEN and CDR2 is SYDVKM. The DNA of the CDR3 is TGTGCCAGCAGCTCAGGGACACGGGGTCAGCCCCAGCATTTT. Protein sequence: CASSSGTRGQPQHF.